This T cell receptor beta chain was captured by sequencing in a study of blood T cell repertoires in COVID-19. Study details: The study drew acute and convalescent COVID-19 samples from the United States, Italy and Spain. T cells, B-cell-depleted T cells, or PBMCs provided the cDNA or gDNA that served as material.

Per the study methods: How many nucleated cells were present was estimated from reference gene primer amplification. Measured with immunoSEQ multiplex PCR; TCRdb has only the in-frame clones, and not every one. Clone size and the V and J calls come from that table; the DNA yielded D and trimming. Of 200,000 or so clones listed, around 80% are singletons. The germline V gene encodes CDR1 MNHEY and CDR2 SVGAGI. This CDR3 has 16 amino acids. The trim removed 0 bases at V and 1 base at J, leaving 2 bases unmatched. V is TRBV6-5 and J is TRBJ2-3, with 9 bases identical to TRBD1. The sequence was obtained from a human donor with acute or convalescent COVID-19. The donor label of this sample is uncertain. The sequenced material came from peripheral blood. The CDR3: CASSYSGQGRTDTQYF. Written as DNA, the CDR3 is TGTGCCAGCAGTTACTCAGGACAGGGGCGCACAGATACGCAGTATTTT.